The sequence of this TCR beta chain was determined in a study of blood T cell repertoires in COVID-19. Study-wide background: Whether acute or convalescent, the COVID-19 samples came from the United States, Italy and Spain. The analysed material was cDNA or gDNA that came from T cells, B-cell-depleted T cells, or PBMCs.

In the original analysis: Estimated nucleated cell counts came from reference gene primer amplification. Clones were sequenced by immunoSEQ multiplex PCR, and TCRdb holds only the in-frame ones, with some missing. D and trimming come from the DNA, and the V and J calls and clone size come from that table. Among roughly 15,000 clones listed, roughly 90% were seen once. CDR1 is MDHEN, CDR2 SYDVKM, per germline. The CDR3 covers 14 residues. Trimming shortened V by 6 bases and J by 4 bases, and 15 bases separated the two germline ends. This TCR was recovered from a man over 45 with active COVID-19. This chain uses TRBV28 with TRBJ1-1; TRBD1 might be the D (5 bases). The sequenced material came from peripheral blood. In DNA, the CDR3 is TGTGCCAGCAGCGCGACAGTAATCGGCACTGAAGCTTTCTTT. Amino acid sequence: CASSATVIGTEAFF.